The T cell receptor (beta chain) described here comes from a study of CD8 T cells in ankylosing spondylitis. Molecular-barcoded quantitative 5'-RACE produced these TCR beta libraries. TCRdb analysed the 5' RACE reads with MiXCR anew, one entry per CDR3 protein. The data show some 200,000 distinct CDR3 sequences, with more than 10% seen just once and approximately 15% held by the top ten. This CDR3 has 15 amino acids. Germline loops: CDR1 SGHDN, CDR2 FVKESK. Between the trimmed V and J ends, which lost 1 base and 2 bases, there was a span of 10 bases. The study's findings and limits: Enrichment of disease-linked clones was reportedly significant in matched ankylosing spondylitis synovial fluid. A number of the motif variants had already been described in reactive arthritis synovial fluid and blood.

In its sample, this clonotype was seen many times. The antigen remains undetermined. This chain uses TRBV14 with TRBJ2-3; D gene unclear. The sample consisted of blood, either unsorted or a sorted T cell fraction (not recorded which). This TCR was recovered from a male donor with ankylosing spondylitis or in good health (not recorded which). DNA for the CDR3: TGTGCCAGCAGCCAAGGGACGGTCAACACAGATACGCAGTATTTT. The encoded protein is CASSQGTVNTDTQYF.